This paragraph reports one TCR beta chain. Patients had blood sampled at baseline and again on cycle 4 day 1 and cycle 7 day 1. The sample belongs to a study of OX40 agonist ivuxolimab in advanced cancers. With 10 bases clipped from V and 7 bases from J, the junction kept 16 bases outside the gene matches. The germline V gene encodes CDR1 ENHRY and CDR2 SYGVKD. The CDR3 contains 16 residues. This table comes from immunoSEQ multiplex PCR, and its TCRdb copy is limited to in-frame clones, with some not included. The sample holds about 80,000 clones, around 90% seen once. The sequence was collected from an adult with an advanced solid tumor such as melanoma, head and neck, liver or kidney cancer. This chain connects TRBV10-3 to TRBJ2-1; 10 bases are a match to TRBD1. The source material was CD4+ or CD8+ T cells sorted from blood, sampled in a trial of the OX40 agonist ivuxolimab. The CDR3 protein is CATRQGAAPLANEQFF. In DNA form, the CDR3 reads TGTGCCACTAGACAGGGGGCGGCCCCACTAGCTAATGAGCAGTTCTTC.